This TCR beta chain came from a study of Tregs in tolerant kidney transplant recipients. The CDR3 runs to 14 residues. V lost 5 bases to trimming and J lost 5 bases; unmatched junction nucleotides: 6. Looked up from germline, CDR1 is SSHAT and CDR2 is FNYEAQ (reference sequence). CD4+CD25+CD127- Tregs, CD4+CD25- non-Tregs, CD4 and CD8 cells were sorted. An overnight rest at 37°C with about 200 IU/ml IL-2 preceded regulatory T cell sorting from thawed PBMCs. In the case of this clone: Its antigen is still unknown.

TCRdb's copy holds only in-frame clones and misses some; the assay was immunoSEQ multiplex PCR. The sample includes 40,000 to 50,000 clones, roughly nine tenths of them seen just once. Overall study findings and caveats: Biological reproducibility was not directly addressed, but technical replication error appeared minimal. Expanding Tregs on activated donor B cells appeared to best identify donor-specific TCRbeta clones.

Input material: Tregs from blood. This sequence joins TRBV7-7 and TRBJ2-3; 8 nucleotides align to TRBD2. This TCR derives from a human donor in good health. Here the CDR3 DNA reads TGTGCCAGCAGCCCAGCGGGAGAAGTAGATACGCAGTATTTT. Translating gives CASSPAGEVDTQYF.